This T cell receptor beta chain stems from a study of blood T cell repertoires in COVID-19. Study as a whole: Italy, Spain and the United States were the sources of the convalescent and acute COVID-19 samples.

This table comes from immunoSEQ multiplex PCR, and its TCRdb copy is limited to in-frame clones, with some not included. Among about 240,000 clones listed, around 85% were seen once. The CDR3 has 14 amino acids. Germline V CDR1 and CDR2: LGHDT, YNNKEL (reference sequence). V was clipped by 0 bases and J by 3 bases, with 6 bases between them. The sample taken for sequencing was peripheral blood. The rearrangement joins TRBV3-1 (or the pseudogene TRBV3-2) to TRBJ1-3; D uncertain. This receptor was obtained from a woman of 80 years or more with acute or convalescent COVID-19. CDR3 in amino acids: CASSQDWLGNTIYF. The CDR3 DNA is TGTGCCAGCAGCCAAGACTGGCTTGGAAACACCATATATTTT.